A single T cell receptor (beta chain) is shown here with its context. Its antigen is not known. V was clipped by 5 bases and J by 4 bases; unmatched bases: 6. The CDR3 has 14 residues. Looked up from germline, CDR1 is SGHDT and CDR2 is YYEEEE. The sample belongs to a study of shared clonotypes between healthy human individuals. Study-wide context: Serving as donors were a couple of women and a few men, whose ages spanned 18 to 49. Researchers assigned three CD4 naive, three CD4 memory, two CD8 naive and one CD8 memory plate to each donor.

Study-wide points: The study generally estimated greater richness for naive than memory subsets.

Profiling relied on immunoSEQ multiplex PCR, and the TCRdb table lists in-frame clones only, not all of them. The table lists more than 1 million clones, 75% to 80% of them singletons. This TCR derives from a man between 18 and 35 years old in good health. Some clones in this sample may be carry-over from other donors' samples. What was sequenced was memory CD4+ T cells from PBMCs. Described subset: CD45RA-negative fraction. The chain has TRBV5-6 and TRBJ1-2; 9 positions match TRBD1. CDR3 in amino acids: CASRRGQGIYGYTF. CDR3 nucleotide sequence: TGTGCCAGCAGACGAGGACAGGGGATCTATGGCTACACCTTC.